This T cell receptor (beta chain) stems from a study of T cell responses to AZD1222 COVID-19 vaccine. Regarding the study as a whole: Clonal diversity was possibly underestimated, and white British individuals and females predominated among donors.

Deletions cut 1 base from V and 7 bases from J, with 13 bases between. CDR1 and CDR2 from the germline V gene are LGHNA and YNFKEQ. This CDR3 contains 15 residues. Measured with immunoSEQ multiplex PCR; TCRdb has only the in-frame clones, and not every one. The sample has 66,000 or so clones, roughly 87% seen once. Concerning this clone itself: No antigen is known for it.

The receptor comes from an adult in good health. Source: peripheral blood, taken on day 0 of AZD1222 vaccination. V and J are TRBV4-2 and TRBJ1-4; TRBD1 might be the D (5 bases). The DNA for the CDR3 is TGTGCCAGCAGCCAAGTATACGGGGCCGGTGAAAAACTGTTTTTT. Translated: CASSQVYGAGEKLFF.